This T cell receptor beta chain is from a study of radiation and T cells in renal cell carcinoma. Time point reported: blood 4 weeks post-SBRT, at nephrectomy. Treatment of the sample: 15 Gy SBRT to primary tumor, nephrectomy 4 weeks later. The protocol was immunoSEQ multiplex PCR, while the TCRdb copy is restricted to in-frame clones and leaves out a portion. The table shows roughly 86,000 clones, with 70% to 90% occurring only once. The CDR3 contains 11 residues. The ends were cut back, 5 bases at V and 2 bases at J, with 6 bases in the middle. The V gene's germline CDR1 is SQVTM and CDR2 ANQGSEA. V is TRBV29-1 and J is TRBJ1-2; no firm D call. Sequenced here: blood, sampled from a patient whose treatment included radiotherapy and nephrectomy. The clonotype originates from a middle-aged man with renal cell carcinoma. CDR3 sequence (DNA): TGCAGCGTTACCGAGAACTATGGCTACACCTTC. Protein product: CSVTENYGYTF.